This T cell receptor (beta chain) was found in a study of cytomegalovirus exposure and HLA in healthy donors. Notes on the study in general: Reported findings show TCR beta sequences accurately forecast HLA-A and HLA-B alleles in most subjects.

PCR amplification relied on 60 Vbeta primers (plus 13 Jbeta primers). The repertoire was sequenced with immunoSEQ multiplex PCR; TCRdb's copy has only in-frame clones and lacks some. The repertoire consists of about 180,000 clones, with around 77% occurring once and the leading ten covering around 2.5%. CDR1 is LNHNV and CDR2 is YYDKDF in the germline V gene (reference sequence). V was pared by 1 base and J by 7 bases, with 7 bases of the junction left unmatched. The CDR3 has 16 amino acids. Worth noting for this clone: The target antigen is unknown.

This receptor was obtained from a man aged 55 to 69 in good health and CMV-seronegative. The genes are TRBV15 and TRBJ1-3; TRBD1 matches 10 bases. Sequencing input: PBMCs. The CDR3 DNA reads as TGTGCCACCAGCAGAGGGGAGGACAGGGGGATGAACACCATATATTTT. Its protein product is CATSRGEDRGMNTIYF.